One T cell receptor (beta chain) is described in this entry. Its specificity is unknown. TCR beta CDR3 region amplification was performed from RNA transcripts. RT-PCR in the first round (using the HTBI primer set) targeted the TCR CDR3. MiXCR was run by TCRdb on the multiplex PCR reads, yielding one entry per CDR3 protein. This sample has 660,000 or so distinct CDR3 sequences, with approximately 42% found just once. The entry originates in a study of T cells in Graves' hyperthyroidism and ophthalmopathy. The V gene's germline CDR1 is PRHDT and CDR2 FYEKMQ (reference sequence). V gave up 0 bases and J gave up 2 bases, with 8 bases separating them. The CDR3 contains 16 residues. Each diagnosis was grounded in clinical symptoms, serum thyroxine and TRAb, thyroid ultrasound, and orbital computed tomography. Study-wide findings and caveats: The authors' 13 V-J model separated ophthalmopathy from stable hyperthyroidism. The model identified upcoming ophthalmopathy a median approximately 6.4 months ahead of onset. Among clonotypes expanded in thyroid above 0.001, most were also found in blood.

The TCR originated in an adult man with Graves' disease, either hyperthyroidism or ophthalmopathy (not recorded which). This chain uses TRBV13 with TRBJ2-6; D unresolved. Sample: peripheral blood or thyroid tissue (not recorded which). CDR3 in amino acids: CASSLGNRPGANVLTF. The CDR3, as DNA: TGTGCCAGCAGCTTAGGCAACCGACCTGGGGCCAACGTCCTGACTTTC.